Following are 30 T cell receptor beta chains from one sample sequenced in a study of blood T cell repertoires in COVID-19. The repertoire was sequenced with immunoSEQ multiplex PCR; TCRdb's copy has only in-frame clones and lacks some. The table records roughly 60,000 clones, approximately 80% of them present only once. Specimen: peripheral blood. The receptors shown here come from an elderly man with acute or convalescent COVID-19.

V and J are TRBV6-5 and TRBJ1-2, with D possibly TRBD1 on 6 matching bases. This CDR3 is built from 13 residues. V gave up 0 bases and J gave up 7 bases, with 9 bases separating them. Germline CDR1 is MNHEY and CDR2 is SVGAGI. The CDR3 DNA reads as TGTGCCAGCAGTTACTCGCAGGGGTTTGGCTACACCTTC. Translating it yields CASSYSQGFGYTF.

This clone was detected once. V is TRBV21-1 and J is TRBJ1-1. TRBV21-1 is an annotated pseudogene. The CDR3 totals 17 residues. The CDR3 DNA reads TGTGCCAGCAGCTTCTCCCCCCTCGGACGAGGGCTCACTGAAGCTTTCTTT. It encodes CASSFSPLGRGLTEAFF.

The sample holds a few counts of this clone. This chain joins TRBV19 and TRBJ1-2, with D hard to call. V lost 5 bases, J lost 8 bases, and 6 bases lay in between. The germline gives CDR1 LNHDA, CDR2 SQIVND (reference sequence). CDR3 length: 10 amino acids. In DNA, the CDR3 is TGTGCCAGTAGTTCGACAGGCTACACCTTC. Protein sequence: CASSSTGYTF.

Here the CDR3 reads CSVAGGPYEQYF. The CDR3 coding sequence is TGCAGCGTTGCCGGGGGGCCCTACGAGCAGTACTTC. This chain uses TRBV29-1 with TRBJ2-7; tentatively, D is TRBD2 (7 bases). V shed 4 bases and J shed 2 bases, with 9 bases lying between them. Per the germline V gene, CDR1 is SQVTM and CDR2 is ANQGSEA. The CDR3 totals 12 residues.

This clone was seen a handful of times. This rearrangement joins TRBV4-1 to TRBJ1-3; no definite D call. This CDR3 comprises 12 residues. Germline assignment: CDR1 MGHRA and CDR2 YSYEKL. Trimming removed 1 base from V and 8 bases from J, with 6 bases in between. The CDR3 bases are TGCGCCAGCAGCCAAGCCGGGGACACCATATATTTT. Translated, it gives CASSQAGDTIYF.

The chain links TRBV3-1 (or the pseudogene TRBV3-2) to TRBJ2-2, with 7 bases fitting TRBD2. Germline values: CDR1 LGHDT, CDR2 YNNKEL (reference sequence). J gave up 1 base and V 1 base, and 0 bases lay outside the gene matches. CDR3 length equals 15 residues. This CDR3 is CASSQAGGNTGELFF. The DNA for the CDR3 is TGTGCCAGCAGCCAAGCGGGGGGGAACACCGGGGAGCTGTTTTTT.

In this sample, this clone turned up once. This chain joins TRBV20-1 and TRBJ1-5; D is possibly TRBD1 (6 bases). There are 13 residues in the CDR3. V shed 3 bases and J shed 8 bases, with 14 bases lying between them. Looked up from germline, CDR1 is DFQATT and CDR2 is SNEGSKA (reference sequence). The CDR3 DNA sequence: TGCAGTGCTAGTGGGGGAGGGGGGGAGCCCCAGCATTTT. It is translated as CSASGGGGEPQHF.

J is TRBJ2-7 and V is TRBV6-5; 7 positions agree with TRBD1. V trimming: 5 bases; J trimming: 2 bases; junction bases outside the gene matches: 6. Per germline, CDR1 MNHEY and CDR2 SVGAGI. This CDR3 has 14 amino acids. In nucleotides, the CDR3 is TGTGCCAGCAGTAAAACGGGACAGACCTACGAGCAGTACTTC. This encodes CASSKTGQTYEQYF.

The J gene is TRBJ2-5, the V gene TRBV6-1; 13 bases fit TRBD2. The CDR3 has 17 residues. Germline CDR1 is MNHNS and CDR2 is SASEGT. V was clipped by 1 base and J by 5 bases; unmatched bases: 7. CDR3 residues: CASSEGTSGGAHETQYF. The DNA for the CDR3 is TGTGCCAGCAGTGAAGGAACTAGCGGGGGGGCACACGAGACCCAGTACTTC.

The chain uses TRBV2 and TRBJ1-6, with 9 bases that match TRBD1. Germline CDR1 and CDR2: SNHLY and FYNNEI. The junction had 14 bases not matched to a gene; V was cut back by 5 bases and J by 9 bases. The CDR3 totals 17 residues. CDR3 in DNA: TGTGCCAGCAGTAGTACAGGGGGCGCGATCCTCAGTTCACCCCTCCACTTT. This sequence encodes CASSSTGGAILSSPLHF. Using reference TRBV2 and TRBJ1-6 for the parts outside the CDR3, the full variable domain is EPEVTQTPSHQVTQMGQEVILRCVPISNHLYFYWYRQILGQKVEFLVSFYNNEISEKSEIFDDQFSVERPDGSNFTLKIRSTKLEDSAMYFCASSSTGGAILSSPLHFGNGTRLTVT.

Many counts were recorded for this clone. The chain couples TRBV7-9 to TRBJ1-1; D is unresolved. The CDR3 is 13 residues long. Trimming shortened V by 0 bases and J by 8 bases, and 10 bases separated the two germline ends. Germline V CDR1 and CDR2: SEHNR, FQNEAQ (reference sequence). The DNA of the CDR3 is TGTGCCAGCAGCTTAGCGGCGGGCCCGGAAGCTTTCTTT. Translated, it gives CASSLAAGPEAFF. Using reference TRBV7-9 and TRBJ1-1 for the parts outside the CDR3, the full variable domain is DTGVSQNPRHKITKRGQNVTFRCDPISEHNRLYWYRQTLGQGPEFLTYFQNEAQLEKSRLLSDRFSAERPKGSFSTLEIQRTEQGDSAMYLCASSLAAGPEAFFGQGTRLTVV.

The chain links TRBV5-1 to TRBJ2-5; no clear D gene. This CDR3 spans 15 amino acids. V gave up 3 bases and J gave up 4 bases, with 16 bases separating them. CDR1 is SGHRS, CDR2 YFSETQ, per germline. The CDR3 region is CASSSDRVGLETQYF. The CDR3 bases are TGCGCCAGCAGCTCCGACCGAGTCGGGTTAGAGACCCAGTACTTC. Using reference TRBV5-1 and TRBJ2-5 for the parts outside the CDR3, the full variable domain is KAGVTQTPRYLIKTRGQQVTLSCSPISGHRSVSWYQQTPGQGLQFLFEYFSETQRNKGNFPGRFSGRQFSNSRSEMNVSTLELGDSALYLCASSSDRVGLETQYFGPGTRLLVL.

The chain links TRBV19 to TRBJ2-2, with D tentatively TRBD1 (6 bases). The V and J ends lost 6 bases and 0 bases respectively, with 14 bases between them. The CDR3 sequence is 16 residues long. The V gene's germline CDR1 is LNHDA and CDR2 SQIVND (reference sequence). In nucleotides, the CDR3 is TGTGCCAGTAGAATGGACAGCTTCACGAACACCGGGGAGCTGTTTTTT. Translated: CASRMDSFTNTGELFF.

J is TRBJ2-5 and V is TRBV9, with D hard to call. Trimming shortened V by 0 bases and J by 5 bases, and 11 bases separated the two germline ends. Germline assignment: CDR1 SGDLS and CDR2 YYNGEE. CDR3 length: 14 amino acids. DNA of the CDR3: TGTGCCAGCAGCGTAGCTGACGAACAGGAGACCCAGTACTTC. It specifies CASSVADEQETQYF. Using reference TRBV9 and TRBJ2-5 for the parts outside the CDR3, the full variable domain is DSGVTQTPKHLITATGQRVTLRCSPRSGDLSVYWYQQSLDQGLQFLIQYYNGEERAKGNILERFSAQQFPDLHSELNLSSLELGDSALYFCASSVADEQETQYFGPGTRLLVL.

CDR3 in amino acids: CASSQRTGETQYF. In nucleotides, the CDR3 is TGTGCCAGCAGCCAGAGGACAGGGGAGACCCAGTACTTC. The genes are TRBV7-3 and TRBJ2-5; 8 bases match TRBD1. With 5 bases clipped from V and 5 bases from J, the junction kept 4 bases outside the gene matches. CDR3 length: 13 residues. CDR1 is SGHTA, CDR2 FQGTGA, per germline.

This clone was recorded only once. In nucleotides, the CDR3 is TGTGCCAGTAGTACGGGACAGGGAAGGAGTCTCTATGGCTACACCTTC. Protein: CASSTGQGRSLYGYTF. This chain joins TRBV19 and TRBJ1-2; 9 bases map to TRBD1. With V trimmed by 4 bases and J by 4 bases, 10 bases remained unmatched. Germline V lookup: CDR1 LNHDA, CDR2 SQIVND (reference sequence). The CDR3 consists of 16 residues.

This clone was observed a few times. The chain employs TRBV11-3 and TRBJ2-3; 9 bases map to TRBD2. V lost 5 bases, J lost 3 bases, and 3 bases stayed unmatched. The CDR3 covers 14 residues. CDR1 is SGHNT and CDR2 is YENEEA in the germline V gene. The CDR3 region has the DNA TGTGCCAGCAGCGTTAGCGGGGGAACAGATACGCAGTATTTT. The encoded protein is CASSVSGGTDTQYF.

V gene TRBV6-6 combines with J gene TRBJ1-2; tentative D call: TRBD1 (6 bases). The CDR3 spans 17 residues. V lost 5 bases to trimming and J lost 2 bases, with 21 bases between them. From germline, CDR1 is MNHNY and CDR2 SVGAGI (reference sequence). The CDR3 nucleotides are TGTGCCAGCAGTCTAAATACCAACAGGGCTCCGAACTATGGCTACACCTTC. It yields the protein CASSLNTNRAPNYGYTF.

This clone was counted a few times. The chain uses TRBV19 and TRBJ2-5, with 9 bases fitting TRBD1. Looked up from germline, CDR1 is LNHDA and CDR2 is SQIVND (reference sequence). The V and J ends lost 5 bases and 5 bases, in that order; junction bases with no gene match: 12. This CDR3 is 16 amino acids long. In DNA form, the CDR3 reads TGTGCCAGTAGTCCGTCATGGGACAGGGTGAGGGAGACCCAGTACTTC. Its protein is CASSPSWDRVRETQYF. The full variable domain, with the rest looked up from reference TRBV19 and TRBJ2-5, is DGGITQSPKYLFRKEGQNVTLSCEQNLNHDAMYWYRQDPGQGLRLIYYSQIVNDFQKGDIAEGYSVSREKKESFPLTVTSAQKNPTAFYLCASSPSWDRVRETQYFGPGTRLLVL.

The chain has TRBV6-1 and TRBJ2-7, with D hard to call. The V end was cut by 2 bases, the J end by 3 bases, with 17 bases between. Germline values: CDR1 MNHNS, CDR2 SASEGT. CDR3 length equals 16 residues. In nucleotides, the CDR3 is TGTGCCAGCAGTGAACCAGTTGGTTCCCGATTCTACGAGCAGTACTTC. Translated: CASSEPVGSRFYEQYF.

V gene TRBV29-1 combines with J gene TRBJ1-1, with D maybe TRBD1 (5 bases). CDR3 length: 12 residues. V was shortened by 4 bases and J by 7 bases, with 13 bases between the two germline ends. The germline gives CDR1 SQVTM, CDR2 ANQGSEA. Here the CDR3 reads CSVASAGGEAFF. CDR3 DNA: TGCAGCGTTGCGTCAGCGGGGGGTGAAGCTTTCTTT.

The chain combines TRBV7-8 with TRBJ1-4; tentative D call: TRBD1 (6 bases). Germline assignment: CDR1 SGHVS and CDR2 FQNEAQ. Trimming cost V 5 bases and J 7 bases, with 11 bases left between them. CDR3 length: 13 amino acids. As DNA, the CDR3 is TGTGCCAGCAGCCGGGGACATCGTGAAAAACTGTTTTTT. It encodes CASSRGHREKLFF.

V gene TRBV19 combines with J gene TRBJ2-3; tentative D call: TRBD1 (5 bases). Germline V gene sequence: CDR1 LNHDA, CDR2 SQIVND (reference sequence). V dropped 2 bases and J dropped 2 bases, with 8 bases sitting between them. The CDR3 is made up of 14 amino acids. The CDR3 sequence is CASSIQGSTDTQYF. CDR3 bases: TGTGCCAGTAGTATACAGGGTTCCACAGATACGCAGTATTTT.

The chain carries TRBV7-9 and TRBJ2-7; 8 bases align to TRBD1. V gave up 4 bases and J gave up 0 bases; unmatched junction bases: 5. Germline assignment: CDR1 SEHNR and CDR2 FQNEAQ (reference sequence). This CDR3 has 15 residues. CDR3 bases: TGTGCCAGCAGCTGGGGACAGGCTCACTCCTACGAGCAGTACTTC. Amino acids: CASSWGQAHSYEQYF.

This clone was detected only once. The chain's CDR3 is CASSPGEGFYGYTF. CDR3 bases: TGTGCCAGTAGCCCAGGGGAGGGGTTCTATGGCTACACCTTC. The V and J genes are TRBV19 and TRBJ1-2; D is possibly TRBD1 (6 bases). Germline V gene sequence: CDR1 LNHDA, CDR2 SQIVND (reference sequence). There are 14 residues in the CDR3. The V end lost 6 bases, the J end lost 4 bases, and 15 bases lay between the germline ends.

This chain joins TRBV4-1 and TRBJ1-6; no reliable D call. Germline assignment: CDR1 MGHRA and CDR2 YSYEKL. The CDR3 loop spans 16 amino acids. Trimming took 0 bases from V and 9 from J, leaving 15 bases between them. CDR3 nucleotide sequence: TGCGCCAGCAGCCAAGATATCCGAGTTGCGGGTTCACCCCTCCACTTT. Translation gives CASSQDIRVAGSPLHF.

This chain links TRBV7-8 with TRBJ2-4; a possible D gene is TRBD1 (5 bases). Germline values: CDR1 SGHVS, CDR2 FQNEAQ. The length of the CDR3 is 15 residues. Trimming removed 7 bases from V and 2 bases from J, with 15 bases in between. Here the CDR3 reads CASTPHRIPKNIQYF. For the CDR3, the DNA is TGTGCCAGCACACCCCACAGGATACCCAAAAACATTCAGTACTTC.

The gene calls are TRBV19 and TRBJ2-2, with 9 positions matching TRBD1. The germline V gene has CDR1 LNHDA and CDR2 SQIVND (reference sequence). The ends lost 5 bases at V and 3 bases at J; junction bases unmatched: 4. This CDR3 comprises 15 residues. The chain's CDR3 is CASSLWTGDTGELFF. The CDR3 DNA reads as TGTGCCAGTAGTCTTTGGACAGGGGACACCGGGGAGCTGTTTTTT. The full variable domain, rest sourced from reference TRBV19 and TRBJ2-2, is DGGITQSPKYLFRKEGQNVTLSCEQNLNHDAMYWYRQDPGQGLRLIYYSQIVNDFQKGDIAEGYSVSREKKESFPLTVTSAQKNPTAFYLCASSLWTGDTGELFFGEGSRLTVL.

The gene calls are TRBV18 and TRBJ1-1; D unclear. Germline values: CDR1 KGHSH, CDR2 LQKENI. There are 15 residues in the CDR3. V lost 3 bases and J 6 bases, leaving 17 bases between the germline ends. CDR3 DNA sequence: TGTGCCAGCTCACCTCGTCTGATTGGGGAGTCTGAAGCTTTCTTT. Translating gives CASSPRLIGESEAFF. The entire variable domain, with the rest obtained from reference TRBV18 and TRBJ1-1, is as follows: NAGVMQNPRHLVRRRGQEARLRCSPMKGHSHVYWYRQLPEEGLKFMVYLQKENIIDESGMPKERFSAEFPKEGPSILRIQQVVRGDSAAYFCASSPRLIGESEAFFGQGTRLTVV.

This clone was found a few times. CDR3 sequence: CASSALSGTGDSPLHF. The CDR3 DNA reads TGTGCCAGTAGCGCGCTGTCCGGGACAGGGGATTCACCCCTCCACTTT. The chain is built from TRBV19 and TRBJ1-6, with 10 bases fitting TRBD1. J was trimmed by 8 bases and V by 6 bases; bases with no gene match: 10. CDR3 size: 16 residues. Germline CDR1 is LNHDA and CDR2 is SQIVND (reference sequence).